A selection of T cell receptor beta chains follows, all from one sample in a study of vaccination and CD4 T cells after COVID-19. No antigen has been identified for these receptors. Using its own MiXCR run on the PCR reads, TCRdb lists one record per CDR3 protein. The sample has nearly 25,000 distinct CDR3 sequences, roughly 29% seen once. The starting material was CD4+ T cells from blood, cultured in vitro, obtained about 7 months after SARS-CoV-2 vaccination. The source of these receptors is a human donor who had recovered from COVID-19. CDR3s include the opening cysteine and the closing phenylalanine or tryptophan. The D gene is left open where the match is weak. Size tells how often a clone was seen (once, few, many) or the class of an expanded clone, and some rows leave it out.

V gene,J gene,D gene,clone size,CDR3 DNA,CDR3 protein
TRBV5-6,TRBJ1-5,.,.,TGTGCCAGCAGCTTGGGTCATACGGGACAGCCCCAGCATTTT,CASSLGHTGQPQHF
TRBV28,TRBJ2-1,TRBD2,.,TGTGCCAGCAGGACCCTAATTAGCGGGATCGCGGTCTTC,CASRTLISGIAVF
TRBV24-1,TRBJ2-4,TRBD2,few,TGTGCCACCAGTGAGTCGGGGGGGGGCATTCAGTACTTC,CATSESGGGIQYF
TRBV20-1,TRBJ1-5,TRBD1,.,TGCAGTGCTCCTTCCCGAGGGACAGGGGGCAATCAGCCCCAGCATTTT,CSAPSRGTGGNQPQHF
TRBV29-1,TRBJ2-3,TRBD2,.,TGCAGCGTTTTAGGGACTAGAGGCTTGACAGATACGCAGTATTTT,CSVLGTRGLTDTQYF
TRBV20-1,TRBJ2-3,TRBD2,.,TGCAGTGCAACGACTAGCGGGAGCGCAGATACGCAGTATTTT,CSATTSGSADTQYF
TRBV6-1,TRBJ2-7,.,.,TGTGCCAGCAGTGATCCCCGGGGGCAGTACTTC,CASSDPRGQYF
TRBV6-2/TRBV6-3,TRBJ1-5,TRBD1,few,TGTGCCAGCAGTCACGTGGACAGGGGGAAGGGACAGCCCCAGCATTTT,CASSHVDRGKGQPQHF
TRBV7-3,TRBJ2-1,TRBD2,few,TGTGCCAGCAGCGTTAGCGGGAGCAGTAACAATGAGCAGTTCTTC,CASSVSGSSNNEQFF
TRBV7-9,TRBJ2-1,.,.,TGTGCCAGCAGCCCGATTGAAGGGGAGCAGTTCTTC,CASSPIEGEQFF